This T cell receptor (beta chain) was captured in a study of OX40 agonist ivuxolimab in advanced cancers. With respect to the entire study: Ivuxolimab was a fully human IgG2 agonistic monoclonal antibody targeting the costimulatory receptor OX40 (CD134). Three dose-escalation patients achieved partial responses, one with hepatocellular carcinoma and two with cutaneous melanoma. Prior anti-PD-1, anti-PD-L1 or anti-CTLA-4 therapy was permitted, and 30% to 45% of dose-escalation patients had received checkpoint inhibitors. The purpose of peripheral TCRbeta sequencing was to test whether ivuxolimab changed TCR sequence diversity and led to clonal T-cell expansion. Of the roughly 51 patients in dose escalation, about 20 had hepatocellular carcinoma, roughly 15 had melanoma, 9 had renal cell carcinoma and 9 had head and neck cancer. A male proportion of approximately 83% and a mean age of 60 years, ranging from 23 to 79, were recorded for the dose-escalation cohort. The paper describes the monotherapy dose-escalation part (N = 52 patients) of the phase I trial of ivuxolimab. Intravenous ivuxolimab was administered to patients every 2 weeks at six dose levels: 0.01, 0.1, 0.3, 1.5, 3 and 10 mg/kg. What the research found in general, with its limitations: Low levels of normalized T-cell clonal expansion were also seen in some patients who did not respond. At doses of 0.1 to 3.0 mg/kg, clonal expansion of both CD4+ and CD8+ T cells in blood was seen between baseline and week 6. Which antigens the clonally expanded peripheral T cells were specific for was not determined. Partial responders in the 0.1-3.0 mg/kg groups had among the lowest normalized peripheral clonal expansion, especially among CD8+ T cells. After ivuxolimab, more expanded clones were found on average in CD8+ T cells than in CD4+ T cells.

Genomic DNA was extracted from sorted cells for sequencing of the TCRbeta CDR3 region. TCRbeta CDR3 regions were sequenced using the immunoSEQ Assay. In its TCRdb copy, this immuneACCESS table keeps in-frame sequences only and misses some clones. Where compared with another copy, unresolved V genes explain less than half of these, and the others have no known cause. The sample has roughly 70,000 clones on record, about 83% of them singletons. The ten most abundant clones make up 6.9% of the sample. CDR1 and CDR2, looked up from the germline V gene, are SGDLS and YYNGEE. Unmatched junction bases come to 2, with V trimmed by 0 bases and J by 5 bases. The CDR3 sequence holds 14 residues, the cysteine and phenylalanine included. Just CDR3 DNA is preserved here, 42 bases in frame from base 1. As to this clone: Its recognized antigen is unknown. Per-base qualities were not stored, and no clone one base away is much larger.

Patients with autoimmune disease history or receiving systemic immunosuppression were excluded from the trial. Peripheral blood for TCR sequencing was drawn from every dose cohort at baseline, at cycle 4 day 1 and at cycle 7 day 1. Samples were obtained from an open-label, multicenter, first-in-human phase I dose-escalation trial of ivuxolimab. The trial enrolled adults with locally advanced or metastatic head and neck squamous cell, hepatocellular, melanoma or renal cell carcinoma. Before TCR sequencing, CD4+ and CD8+ T cells were separately sorted from peripheral blood. This clonotype was sampled from an adult with an advanced solid tumor such as melanoma, head and neck, liver or kidney cancer. The chain links TRBV9 with TRBJ1-2, and 9 junction bases match TRBD1. Sequenced here: CD4+ or CD8+ T cells sorted from blood, sampled in a trial of the OX40 agonist ivuxolimab. The CDR3 corresponds to CASSVGTGEYGYTF. The nucleotide sequence is given as TGTGCCAGCAGCGTAGGGACAGGGGAGTATGGCTACACCTTC.